Below are 3 T cell receptor beta chains sequenced from a single sample in a study of blood T cell repertoires in COVID-19. Produced via immunoSEQ multiplex PCR; TCRdb's table is partial and in-frame only. The sample carries 120,000 or so clones, 81% recorded once. Sequenced material: peripheral blood. All receptors come from a woman aged 45-59 years with acute or convalescent COVID-19.

The V gene is TRBV6-6, the J gene TRBJ1-4, with TRBD1 matching over 8 bases. Germline CDR1 reads MNHNY; CDR2 reads SVGAGI (reference sequence). The CDR3 has 15 amino acids. With V trimmed by 6 bases and J by 7 bases, 10 bases remained unmatched. CDR3 nucleotides: TGTGCCAGCAGAAATCAGGGGGCGGTTTTTGAAAAACTGTTTTTT. It encodes CASRNQGAVFEKLFF.

This clone was seen a single time. The chain employs TRBV20-1 and TRBJ1-2; maybe TRBD1 (6 bases). The CDR3 contains 11 residues. Germline CDR1 is DFQATT and CDR2 is SNEGSKA (reference sequence). Trimming shortened V by 6 bases and J by 8 bases, and 13 bases separated the two germline ends. CDR3 sequence (DNA): TGCAGTGCCCCAGGGGTCGGAGGCTACACCTTC. Amino acids: CSAPGVGGYTF.

A note on this clone: Being one base from a much bigger clone, this may be a read error. This CDR3 is also generated by other DNA sequences in the sample. The chain is built from TRBV7-3 and TRBJ1-1, with D perhaps TRBD1 (6 bases). Per the germline V gene, CDR1 is SGHTA and CDR2 is FQGTGA. This CDR3 spans 13 amino acids. The germline V and J ends were trimmed by 4 bases and 1 base, with 7 bases remaining between them. The CDR3 DNA reads TGTGCCAGCAGCTCGGGACAGAACACTGAAGCTTTCTTT. Translated: CASSSGQNTEAFF. Variable domain in full (rest from reference TRBV7-3 and TRBJ1-1): GAGVSQTPSNKVTEKGKYVELRCDPISGHTALYWYRQSLGQGPEFLIYFQGTGAADDSGLPNDRFFAVRPEGSVSTLKIQRTERGDSAVYLCASSSGQNTEAFFGQGTRLTVV.